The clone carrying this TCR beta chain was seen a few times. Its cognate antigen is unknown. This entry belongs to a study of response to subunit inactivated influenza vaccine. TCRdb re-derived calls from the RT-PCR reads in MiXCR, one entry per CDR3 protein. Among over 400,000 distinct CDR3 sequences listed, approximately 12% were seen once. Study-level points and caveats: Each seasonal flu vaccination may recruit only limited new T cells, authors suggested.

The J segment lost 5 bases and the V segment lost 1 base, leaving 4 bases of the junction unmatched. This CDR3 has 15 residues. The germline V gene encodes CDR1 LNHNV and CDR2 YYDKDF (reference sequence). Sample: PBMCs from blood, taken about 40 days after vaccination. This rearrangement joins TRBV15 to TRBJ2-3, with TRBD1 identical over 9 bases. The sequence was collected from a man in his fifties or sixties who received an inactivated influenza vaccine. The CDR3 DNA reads TGTGCCACCAGCAGAGGAGGGACAGGGAAAGATACGCAGTATTTT. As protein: CATSRGGTGKDTQYF.